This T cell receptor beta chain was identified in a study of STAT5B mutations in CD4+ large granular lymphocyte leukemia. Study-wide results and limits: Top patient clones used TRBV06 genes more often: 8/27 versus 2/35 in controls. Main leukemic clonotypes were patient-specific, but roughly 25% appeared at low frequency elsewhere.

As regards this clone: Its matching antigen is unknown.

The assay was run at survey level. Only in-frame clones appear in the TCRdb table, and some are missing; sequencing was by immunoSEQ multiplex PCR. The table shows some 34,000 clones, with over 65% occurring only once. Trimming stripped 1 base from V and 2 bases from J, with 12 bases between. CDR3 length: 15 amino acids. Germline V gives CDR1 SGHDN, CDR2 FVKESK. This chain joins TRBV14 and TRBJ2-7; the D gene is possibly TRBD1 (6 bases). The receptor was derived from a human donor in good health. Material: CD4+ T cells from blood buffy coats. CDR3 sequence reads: CASSQVPGAPYEQYF. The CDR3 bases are TGTGCCAGCAGCCAAGTTCCAGGGGCCCCCTACGAGCAGTACTTC.